This TCR beta chain was sequenced in a study of regulatory T cells in long-lasting Graves disease. Study details: The study enrolled newly diagnosed Graves' patients on antithyroid drugs under 3 months.

Trimming shortened V by 4 bases and J by 8 bases, and 15 bases separated the two germline ends. Germline V gene lookup returns CDR1 MNHEY and CDR2 SVGEGT. CDR3 length: 14 amino acids. The time point: newly diagnosed GD, antithyroid drugs for less than 3 months. PBMC-extracted RNA yielded the TCR library. Enrollment of patients was through an endocrinology department in Xi'an, China. Points from the study as a whole: Persistent patients had more shared public clonotypes (under 3,000) than new patients (about 900). Persistent disease was characterized by preferential usage of TRBV28, TRBJ1-2 and TRBJ2-5.

Libraries of TCR beta came from iRepertoire HTBI primers plus Arm-PCR of CDR3 regions. TCRdb called the multiplex PCR reads again in MiXCR, with one record for every CDR3 protein. The sample records approximately 300,000 distinct CDR3 sequences, 15% to 20% being singletons. This clonotype occurred a few times. Its antigen remains unidentified. A read error is possible here, since a much larger clone lies one base away. The sample here was peripheral blood mononuclear cells (PBMCs), taken at new diagnosis, from a patient treated with antithyroid drugs. This TCR was recovered from a female donor with Graves disease. The J gene is TRBJ2-1, the V gene TRBV6-2 or TRBV6-3; no clear D gene. The CDR3 sequence is CASSSPGSPDEQFF. Written as DNA, the CDR3 is TGTGCCAGCAGTTCTCCCGGATCCCCCGATGAGCAGTTCTTC.